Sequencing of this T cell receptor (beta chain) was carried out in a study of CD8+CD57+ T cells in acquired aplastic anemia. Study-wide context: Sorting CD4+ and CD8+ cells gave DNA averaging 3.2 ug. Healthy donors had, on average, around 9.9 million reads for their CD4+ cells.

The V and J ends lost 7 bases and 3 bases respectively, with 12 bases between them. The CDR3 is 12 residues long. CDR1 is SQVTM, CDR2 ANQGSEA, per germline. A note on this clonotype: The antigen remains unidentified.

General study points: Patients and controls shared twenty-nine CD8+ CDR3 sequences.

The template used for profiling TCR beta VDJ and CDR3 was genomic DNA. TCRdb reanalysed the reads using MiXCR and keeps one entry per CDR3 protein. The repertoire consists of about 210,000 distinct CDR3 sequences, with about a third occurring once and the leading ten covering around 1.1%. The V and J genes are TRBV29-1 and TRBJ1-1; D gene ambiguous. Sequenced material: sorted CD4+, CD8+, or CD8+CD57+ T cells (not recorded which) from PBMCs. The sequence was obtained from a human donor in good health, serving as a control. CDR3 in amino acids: CSAVIGDTEAFF. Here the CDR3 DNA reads TGCAGCGCCGTGATTGGGGACACTGAAGCTTTCTTT.